The sequence of this T cell receptor beta chain was determined in a study of cytomegalovirus exposure and HLA in healthy donors. Study-wide results and limits: Some TCR beta chains (more than 150 of them) were listed as cytomegalovirus-associated.

Germline CDR1 and CDR2: MDHEN and SYDVKM. V lost 8 bases, J lost 7 bases, and 18 bases lay in between. The CDR3 loop spans 14 amino acids. Clones were read by immunoSEQ multiplex PCR, and TCRdb kept only the in-frame ones, dropping some. There are 100,000 to 150,000 clones in the sample; about 88% occur only once, and less than 1.5% lies in the top ten. About this clone itself: Its specificity is not known.

The rearrangement uses TRBV28 and TRBJ2-1, with D perhaps matching TRBD1 (6 bases). The sequence came from a woman under 30 in good health and CMV-seronegative. The sequenced material came from PBMCs. The CDR3 is CASYARTDQNEQFF. As DNA, the CDR3 is TGTGCCAGCTACGCCCGGACAGATCAAAATGAGCAGTTCTTC.